This T cell receptor (beta chain) appears in the sequencing data of a study of shared clonotypes between healthy human individuals. Study at large: With ages of 18 to 49, the donors were two women and a few men.

Sorted-subset replicate PCRs used 200 ng DNA, around 31,000 T cell genomes. Libraries were prepared by immunoSEQ multiplex PCR; TCRdb keeps only in-frame clonotypes and omits some of them. This table has about 380,000 clones, roughly 96% appearing once. Germline CDR1 reads SGHRS; CDR2 reads YFSETQ. The CDR3 runs to 14 residues. The healthy adult donors were HIV-negative and reported no recent acute infections or vaccinations. Together with CD45RO+ cells, CCR7-negative CD45RA+ TemRA cells were included in CD8 memory. This clone was recorded only once. The junction does not match germline at one end; this may be a read error.

Material: memory CD8+ T cells sorted from blood. The subset denotes: CD45RO+ cells pooled with CCR7-negative TemRA cells. The genes are TRBV5-1 and TRBJ2-5, with 7 bases matching TRBD2. The TCR originated in a man between 25 and 39 years old in good health. The CDR3 coding sequence is TGCGCCAACAGCTTTGGGGGGGTTCGAGAGACCCAGTACTTC. Protein product: CANSFGGVRETQYF.